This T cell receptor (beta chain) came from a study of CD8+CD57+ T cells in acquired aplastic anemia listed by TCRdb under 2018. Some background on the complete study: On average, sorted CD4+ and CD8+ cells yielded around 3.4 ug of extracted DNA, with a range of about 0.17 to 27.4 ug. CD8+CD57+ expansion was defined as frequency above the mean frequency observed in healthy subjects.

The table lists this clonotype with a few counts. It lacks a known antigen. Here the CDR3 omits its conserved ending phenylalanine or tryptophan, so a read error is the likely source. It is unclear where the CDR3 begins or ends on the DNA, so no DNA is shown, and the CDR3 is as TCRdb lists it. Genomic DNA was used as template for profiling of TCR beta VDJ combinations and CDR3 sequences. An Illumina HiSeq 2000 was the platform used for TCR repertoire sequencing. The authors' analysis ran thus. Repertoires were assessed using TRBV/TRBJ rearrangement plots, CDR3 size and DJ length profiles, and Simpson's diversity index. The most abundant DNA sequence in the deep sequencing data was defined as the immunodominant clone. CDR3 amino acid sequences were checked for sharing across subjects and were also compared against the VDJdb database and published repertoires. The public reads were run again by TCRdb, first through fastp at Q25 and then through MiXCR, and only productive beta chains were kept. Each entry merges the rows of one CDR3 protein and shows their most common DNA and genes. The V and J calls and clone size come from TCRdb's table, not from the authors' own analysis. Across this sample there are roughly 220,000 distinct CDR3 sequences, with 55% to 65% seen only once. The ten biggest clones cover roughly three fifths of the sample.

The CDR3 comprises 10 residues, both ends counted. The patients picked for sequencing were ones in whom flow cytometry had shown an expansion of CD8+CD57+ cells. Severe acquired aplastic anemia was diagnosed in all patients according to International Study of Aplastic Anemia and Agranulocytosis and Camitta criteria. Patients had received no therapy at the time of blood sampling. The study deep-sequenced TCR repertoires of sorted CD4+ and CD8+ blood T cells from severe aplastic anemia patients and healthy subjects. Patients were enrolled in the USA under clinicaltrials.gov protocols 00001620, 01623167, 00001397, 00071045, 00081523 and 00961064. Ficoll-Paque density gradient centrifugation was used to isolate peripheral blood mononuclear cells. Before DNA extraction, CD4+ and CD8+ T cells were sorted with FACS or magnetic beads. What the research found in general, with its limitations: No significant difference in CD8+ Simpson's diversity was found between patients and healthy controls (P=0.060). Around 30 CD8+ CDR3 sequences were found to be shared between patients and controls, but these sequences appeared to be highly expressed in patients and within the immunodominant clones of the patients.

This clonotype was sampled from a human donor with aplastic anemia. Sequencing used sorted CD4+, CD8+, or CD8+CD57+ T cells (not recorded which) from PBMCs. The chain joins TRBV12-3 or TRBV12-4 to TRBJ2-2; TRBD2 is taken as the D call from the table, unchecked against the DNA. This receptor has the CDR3 CASSFGTSGG.